This TCR beta chain is from a study of cytomegalovirus exposure and HLA in healthy donors. Study as a whole: A previous analysis identified approximately 120 million unique TCR beta sequences derived from about 180 million T cells.

This clone was detected only once. Antigen specificity is unknown. Both 60 Vbeta primers and 13 Jbeta primers went into the PCR. Data came from immunoSEQ multiplex PCR; TCRdb stores just in-frame clones and leaves some out. The sample includes about 150,000 clones, approximately 80% of them seen just once. Study conclusions and caveats: Looking again later, the authors saw that most CMV-associated TCR beta chains seemed HLA-restricted.

The CDR3 is made up of 15 amino acids. From germline, CDR1 is MDHEN and CDR2 SYDVKM. Trimming removed 2 bases from V and 2 bases from J, with 10 bases in between. The sequencing input was PBMCs. The V call is TRBV28, the J call TRBJ1-3; tentatively, D is TRBD1 (5 bases). The clonotype comes from a man between 25 and 39 years old in good health and CMV-seropositive. The CDR3 loop reads CASSLGRVTGNTIYF. CDR3 nucleotides: TGTGCCAGCAGTTTAGGCAGGGTGACTGGAAACACCATATATTTT.